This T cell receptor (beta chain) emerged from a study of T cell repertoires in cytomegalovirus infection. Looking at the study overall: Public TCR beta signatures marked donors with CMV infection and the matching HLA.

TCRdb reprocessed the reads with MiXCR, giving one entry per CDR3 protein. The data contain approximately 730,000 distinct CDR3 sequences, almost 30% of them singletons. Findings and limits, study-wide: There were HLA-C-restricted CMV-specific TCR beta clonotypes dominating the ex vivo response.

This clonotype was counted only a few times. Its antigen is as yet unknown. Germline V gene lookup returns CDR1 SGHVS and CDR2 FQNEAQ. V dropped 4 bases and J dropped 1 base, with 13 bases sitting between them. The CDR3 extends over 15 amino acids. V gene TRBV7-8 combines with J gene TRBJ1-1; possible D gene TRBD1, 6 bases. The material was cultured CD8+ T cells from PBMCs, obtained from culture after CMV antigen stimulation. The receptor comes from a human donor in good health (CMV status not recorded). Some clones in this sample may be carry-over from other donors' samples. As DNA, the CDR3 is TGTGCCAGCAGCTGGAGGGGGGGACCGAACACTGAAGCTTTCTTT. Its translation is CASSWRGGPNTEAFF.